A single sample gave rise to the 13 T cell receptor beta chains below, sequenced in a study of T cells in narcolepsy. Clones were sequenced by immunoSEQ multiplex PCR, and TCRdb holds only the in-frame ones, with some missing. The table includes some 20,000 clones, around 83% detected once. The sequencing input was memory (CD45RA-) CD4+ T cells from blood. The source is a human donor in good health.

This clone came up once. The chain is built from TRBV28 and TRBJ2-1; 8 nucleotides agree with TRBD2. V lost 7 bases to trimming and J lost 0 bases; unmatched junction nucleotides: 8. Germline V lookup: CDR1 MDHEN, CDR2 SYDVKM. The CDR3 has 16 amino acids. The chain's CDR3 is CASTPPGGPSYNEQFF. CDR3 coding DNA: TGTGCCAGCACCCCCCCGGGGGGGCCCTCCTACAATGAGCAGTTCTTC.

This chain links TRBV11-2 with TRBJ2-3; 7 nucleotides match TRBD2. V dropped 5 bases and J dropped 2; count of bases not matched to a gene: 4. CDR3 length equals 14 residues. Germline-derived CDR1 and CDR2 are SGHAT and FQNNGV. CDR3 in DNA: TGTGCCAGCAGCCGGACTAGGAACACAGATACGCAGTATTTT. Translated, it gives CASSRTRNTDTQYF.

The V call is TRBV28, the J call TRBJ1-5; D call uncertain. Germline V CDR1 and CDR2: MDHEN, SYDVKM. Trimming cost V 2 bases and J 5 bases, with 7 bases left between them. The CDR3 extends over 13 amino acids. The CDR3 DNA follows: TGTGCCAGCAGTTTAACGGGTGATCAGCCCCAGCATTTT. Translated: CASSLTGDQPQHF.

The V and J genes are TRBV7-2 and TRBJ1-1; D possibly corresponds to TRBD1 (6 bases). The V and J ends lost 6 bases and 6 bases respectively, with 17 bases between them. In germline, CDR1 is SGHTA, CDR2 FQGNSA. The CDR3 extends over 14 amino acids. CDR3 coding DNA: TGTGCCAGCAGACCAGGACGGGGGCGAGCTGAAGCTTTCTTT. This encodes CASRPGRGRAEAFF.

The chain has TRBV5-8 and TRBJ2-3; D not certain. The germline CDR1 and CDR2 sequences are SGHTS and YDEGEE. This CDR3 is 14 amino acids long. V lost 5 bases to trimming and J lost 1 base, with 11 bases between them. CDR3 protein: CASRPDIRTDTQYF. CDR3 bases: TGTGCCAGCAGGCCAGACATCCGCACAGATACGCAGTATTTT. The full variable domain, in which reference TRBV5-8 and TRBJ2-3 provide the parts outside the CDR3, is EAGVTQSPTHLIKTRGQQATLRCSPISGHTSVYWYQQALGLGLQFLLWYDEGEERNRGNFPPRFSGRQFPNYSSELNVNALELEDSALYLCASRPDIRTDTQYFGPGTRLTVL.

The rearrangement links TRBV9 to TRBJ2-2, with 13 bases lining up with TRBD2. Trimming took 4 bases from V and 8 from J; bases not matched to a gene: 5. The CDR3 runs to 15 residues. CDR1 is SGDLS, CDR2 YYNGEE, per germline. In DNA, the CDR3 is TGTGCCAGCAGCCGGACTAGCGGGAGTCAGGGGGAGCTGTTTTTT. This encodes CASSRTSGSQGELFF.

This chain links TRBV6-4 with TRBJ2-1, with D possibly TRBD1 on 5 matching bases. V lost 4 bases, J lost 10 bases, and 20 bases lay in between. CDR3 length: 15 amino acids. Germline values: CDR1 MRHNA, CDR2 SNTAGT. The CDR3 bases are TGTGCCAGCAGTGGACAGACAGCAACAATGAGCGAGCAGTTCTTC. It codes for CASSGQTATMSEQFF.

V gene TRBV4-3 combines with J gene TRBJ1-3; D not resolved. In germline, CDR1 is LGHNA, CDR2 YSLEER. Trimming pared 1 base from V and 4 bases from J, leaving 8 bases between. The CDR3 sequence is 14 residues long. CDR3 nucleotides: TGCGCCAGCAGCCAAGGACTCCTCGGAAACACCATATATTTT. Translating gives CASSQGLLGNTIYF.

The J gene is TRBJ2-7, the V gene TRBV10-2; D ambiguous. Judging by the DNA end, TRBJ2-5 fits better; the J call may be wrong. CDR1 is WSHSY, CDR2 SAAADI, per germline. The CDR3 sequence is 13 residues long. The CDR3 is CASSVPLGETQYF. Written as DNA, the CDR3 is TGCGCCAGCAGTGTCCCCCTCGGGGAGACCCAGTACTTC.

The chain couples TRBV5-1 to TRBJ2-6; D not certain. Germline values: CDR1 SGHRS, CDR2 YFSETQ. CDR3 length: 17 amino acids. V was cut by 8 bases and J by 0 bases, with 18 bases left in between. The CDR3 spells CASSDIRSLSGANVLTF. DNA of the CDR3: TGCGCCAGTTCCGATATACGGAGCCTCTCTGGGGCCAACGTCCTGACTTTC.

This chain joins TRBV5-5 and TRBJ1-3; no reliable D call. V gave up 4 bases and J gave up 0 bases, with 8 bases separating them. The CDR3 extends over 14 amino acids. CDR1 is SGHKS and CDR2 is YYEKEE in the germline V gene (reference sequence). CDR3 sequence (DNA): TGTGCCAGCAGCCTCGATTACTCTGGAAACACCATATATTTT. Translated: CASSLDYSGNTIYF.

The J gene is TRBJ2-5, the V gene TRBV7-9; 10 bases map to TRBD2. Germline trimming cut 5 bases from V and 1 base from J; bases unmatched to any gene: 10. Germline V gives CDR1 SEHNR, CDR2 FQNEAQ (reference sequence). This CDR3 has 17 amino acids. In DNA, the CDR3 is TGTGCCAGCAGCCCGTCTAGCGGGAGAGGGTCCCAAGAGACCCAGTACTTC. It translates to CASSPSSGRGSQETQYF.

The chain employs TRBV5-1 and TRBJ1-1; D remains unclear. The V end was cut by 5 bases, the J end by 0 bases, with 11 bases between. The CDR3 extends over 14 amino acids. Germline V gene sequence: CDR1 SGHRS, CDR2 YFSETQ. The chain's CDR3 is CASRTSLVNTEAFF. CDR3 coding DNA: TGCGCCAGCAGAACCTCTTTAGTGAACACTGAAGCTTTCTTT.